A selection of T cell receptor beta chains follows, all from one sample in a study of blood T cell repertoires in COVID-19. Repertoires were generated with immunoSEQ multiplex PCR, while TCRdb's copy carries only in-frame clones and drops some. The table has about 110,000 clones, approximately 87% seen once. The material sequenced was peripheral blood. These receptors all come from a woman in her forties or fifties with acute or convalescent COVID-19. The CDR3 runs from the conserved cysteine through the conserved F or W. Clone size is stated in some rows and not others, as once, few, many or a class when expanded.

abundance	v_gene	j_gene	CDR3aa
-	TRBV9	TRBJ1-1	CASSRLPGQGKGNTEAFF
-	TRBV5-1	TRBJ1-5	CASSLSGGSNQPQHF
-	TRBV5-4	TRBJ1-2	CASSKGQGDLYGYTF
-	TRBV28	TRBJ1-2	CASSPPVSGTGSRGYTF
-	TRBV19	TRBJ1-4	CASSIEGAREKLFF
-	TRBV6-1	TRBJ2-7	CASSDRTGQKSYGQYF
-	TRBV7-9	TRBJ2-2	CASSLAGGSAGELFF
once	TRBV9	TRBJ1-6	CASSATQGTSSPLHF
few	TRBV9	TRBJ1-1	CASSVPGNTEAFF
-	TRBV14	TRBJ2-3	CASRGTSGGFNTQYF
-	TRBV21-1	TRBJ2-3	CASSKVSLADESSTDTQYF
-	TRBV5-6	TRBJ1-5	CASSSLLAGKGQPQHF
-	TRBV21-1	TRBJ2-2	CAGSTRTGSLNTGELFF
-	TRBV5-1	TRBJ1-1	CASSLGGARGSEAFF
-	TRBV19	TRBJ2-5	CASSQGLAGGAGETQYF
-	TRBV9	TRBJ2-1	CASSDQYNEQFF
-	TRBV5-4	TRBJ2-1	CASSFAGGDEQFF
once	TRBV5-1	TRBJ1-3	CASQKEEVAGNTIYF
-	TRBV9	TRBJ1-5	CASSVASGNQPQHF
-	TRBV30	TRBJ1-5	CAWSATGNQPQHF
-	TRBV2	TRBJ1-2	CASSEYGGDSYNYGYTF
-	TRBV7-2	TRBJ1-5	CASSFSTYSNQPQHF
-	TRBV7-9	TRBJ2-1	CASSLLDEQFF
-	TRBV21-1	TRBJ1-1	CASSKVPGGRQGEAFF
few	TRBV6-5	TRBJ1-2	CASSSLGTGVGGYTF
few	TRBV5-1	TRBJ2-7	CASSGAGPESEQYF
-	TRBV2	TRBJ2-1	CASKDADFLINEQFF
-	TRBV19	TRBJ1-5	CASSGDRGNPQHF
once	TRBV5-6	TRBJ1-1	CASSARQGLNTEAFF
once	TRBV4-1	TRBJ1-1	CASSQGDSESEAFF
-	TRBV9	TRBJ2-6	CASSVAAGPPGANVLTF
-	TRBV19	TRBJ2-7	CASSIRDTSSYEQYF
once	TRBV6-1	TRBJ1-1	CASSANRGRKVYTEAFF
-	TRBV2	TRBJ1-4	CASRRGGEKLFF
-	TRBV12-5	TRBJ1-2	CASGVRDGYTF
-	TRBV7-2	TRBJ1-3	CASSRVQSSGNTIYF
-	TRBV5-6	TRBJ1-2	CASSFKEKNYGYTF
-	TRBV3-1/TRBV3-2	TRBJ2-1	CASSPGGGAYEQFF
-	TRBV25-1	TRBJ1-2	CASRQGNYGYTF
few	TRBV30	TRBJ1-2	CAWSSGHIRTF
once	TRBV5-6	TRBJ2-2	CASSRRRTGLIGELFF
once	TRBV9	TRBJ2-3	CASSVGGTGGADTQYF
-	TRBV15	TRBJ2-2	CATSPTIGTGHTGELFF
-	TRBV5-6	TRBJ1-2	CASTRKGAGKYGYTF
-	TRBV27	TRBJ1-2	CASSLRPSGGYTF
-	TRBV2	TRBJ1-5	CASSEGPSSQPQHF
-	TRBV10-3	TRBJ2-1	CAISDPLAGANNEQFF
-	TRBV7-3	TRBJ2-1	CASSLGASGGYNEQFF
-	TRBV6-4	TRBJ2-1	CASSSTGGLSSYNEQFF
-	TRBV27	TRBJ1-2	CASSLQTGRPGYTF
-	TRBV5-8	TRBJ1-3	CASSLGVSSGNTIYF
-	TRBV5-5	TRBJ2-7	CASSPWQRGGVEQYF
-	TRBV7-8	TRBJ2-1	CASSGSSGGRQFF
few	TRBV6-4	TRBJ1-5	CASSPGAGGNQPQHF
few	TRBV7-2	TRBJ2-3	CASSLGGLAGTDTQYF
-	TRBV5-5	TRBJ1-2	CASSLADVAAGKDGYTF
-	TRBV5-8	TRBJ2-2	CASSLGLGTLNTGELFF
-	TRBV7-2	TRBJ2-6	CASSLGGTASGANVLTF
-	TRBV30	TRBJ1-6	CAWRTRQGGHSPLHF
-	TRBV7-6	TRBJ1-3	CASSSDETGPGNTIYF